This entry is about one T cell receptor (beta chain). Sample-barcoded 5' priming and a J-beta primer mix drove a second PCR of roughly 7 to 11 cycles. Each cDNA molecule was tagged by a template-switch adaptor with 12 random nucleotides. TCRdb ran MiXCR on the 5' RACE reads and lists one entry per CDR3 protein. The sample has 730,000 or so distinct CDR3 sequences, roughly two fifths seen once. This specimen belongs to a study of blood T cells in healthy people across ages. Study overall: Template switching picked up about one barcoded beta molecule for each two T cells.

This CDR3 has 15 amino acids. Germline lookup yields CDR1 LGHDT and CDR2 YNNKEL (reference sequence). V lost 0 bases, J lost 2 bases, and 11 bases lay in between. Sequenced: blood. This clonotype originated in a man at least 80 years old in good health. J is TRBJ2-7 and V is TRBV3-1, with D possibly being TRBD1 or TRBD2 (6 bases each). The DNA of the CDR3 is TGTGCCAGCAGCCAAGATCCCGGGGGCCCCTACGAGCAGTACTTC. This gives the protein CASSQDPGGPYEQYF.